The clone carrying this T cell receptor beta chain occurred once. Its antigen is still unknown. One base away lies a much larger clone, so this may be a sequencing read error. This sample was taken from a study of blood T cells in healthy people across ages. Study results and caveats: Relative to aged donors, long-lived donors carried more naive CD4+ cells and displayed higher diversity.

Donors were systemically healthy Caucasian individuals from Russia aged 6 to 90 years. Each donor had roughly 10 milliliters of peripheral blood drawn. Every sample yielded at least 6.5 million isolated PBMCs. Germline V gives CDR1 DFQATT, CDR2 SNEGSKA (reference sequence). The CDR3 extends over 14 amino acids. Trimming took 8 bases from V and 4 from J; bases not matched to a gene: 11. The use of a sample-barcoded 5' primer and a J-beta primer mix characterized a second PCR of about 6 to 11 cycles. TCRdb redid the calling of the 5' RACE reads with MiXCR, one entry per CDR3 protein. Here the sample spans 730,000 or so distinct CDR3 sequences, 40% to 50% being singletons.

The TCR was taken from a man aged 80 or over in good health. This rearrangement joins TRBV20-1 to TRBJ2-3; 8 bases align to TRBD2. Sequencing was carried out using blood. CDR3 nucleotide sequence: TGCAGTACTCCCGGACTAGCTCCCGCAGATACGCAGTATTTT. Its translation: CSTPGLAPADTQYF.